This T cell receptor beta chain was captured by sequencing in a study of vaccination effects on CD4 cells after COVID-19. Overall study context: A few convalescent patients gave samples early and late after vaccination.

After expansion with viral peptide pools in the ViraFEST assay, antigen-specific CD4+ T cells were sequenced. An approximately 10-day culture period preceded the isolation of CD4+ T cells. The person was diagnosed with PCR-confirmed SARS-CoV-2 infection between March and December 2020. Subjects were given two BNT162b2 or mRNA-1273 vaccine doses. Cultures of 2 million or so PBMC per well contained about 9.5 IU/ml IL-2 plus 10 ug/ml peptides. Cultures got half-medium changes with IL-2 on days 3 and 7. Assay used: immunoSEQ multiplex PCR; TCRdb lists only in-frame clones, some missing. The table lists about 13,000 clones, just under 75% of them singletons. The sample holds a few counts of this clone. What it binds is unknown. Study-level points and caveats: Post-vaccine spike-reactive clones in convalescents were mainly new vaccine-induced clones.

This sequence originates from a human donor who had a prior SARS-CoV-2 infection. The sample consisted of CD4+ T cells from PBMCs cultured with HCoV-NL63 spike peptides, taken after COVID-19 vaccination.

The chain's CDR3 is CASSRTGGQGEKQYF. The CDR3 DNA follows: TGTGCCAGCAGTCGAACGGGGGGACAGGGTGAGAAGCAGTACTTC. The chain combines TRBV5-4 with TRBJ2-7; 9 nucleotides line up with TRBD1. With 5 bases clipped from V and 8 bases from J, the junction kept 14 bases outside the gene matches. This CDR3 is built from 15 residues. Germline lookup yields CDR1 SGHNT and CDR2 YYREEE (reference sequence).